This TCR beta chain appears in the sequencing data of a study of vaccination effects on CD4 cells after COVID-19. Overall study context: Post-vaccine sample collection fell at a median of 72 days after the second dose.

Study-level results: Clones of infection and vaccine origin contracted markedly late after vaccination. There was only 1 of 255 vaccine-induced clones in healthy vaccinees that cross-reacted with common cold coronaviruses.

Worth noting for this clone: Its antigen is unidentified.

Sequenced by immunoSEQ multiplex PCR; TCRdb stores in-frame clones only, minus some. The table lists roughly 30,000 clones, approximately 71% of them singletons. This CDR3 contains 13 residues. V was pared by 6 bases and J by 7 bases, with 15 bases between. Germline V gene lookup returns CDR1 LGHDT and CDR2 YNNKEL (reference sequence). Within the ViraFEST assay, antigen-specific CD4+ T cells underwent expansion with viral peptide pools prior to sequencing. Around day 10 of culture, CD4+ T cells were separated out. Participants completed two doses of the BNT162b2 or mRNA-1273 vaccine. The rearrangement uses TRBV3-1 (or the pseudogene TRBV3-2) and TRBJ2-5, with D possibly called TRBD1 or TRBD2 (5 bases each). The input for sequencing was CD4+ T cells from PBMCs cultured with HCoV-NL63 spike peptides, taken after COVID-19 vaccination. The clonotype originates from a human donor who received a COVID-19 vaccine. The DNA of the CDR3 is TGTGCCAGCAGTCTCGGGACGACGGGGACCCAGTACTTC. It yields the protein CASSLGTTGTQYF.